This passage covers 21 T cell receptor beta chains from one sample sequenced in a study of blood T cell repertoires in COVID-19. The repertoire was sequenced with immunoSEQ multiplex PCR; TCRdb's copy has only in-frame clones and lacks some. The sample records about 94,000 clones, roughly 80% being singletons. Source material: peripheral blood. The receptors derive from a human donor in a cohort sampled during active COVID-19.

The V and J genes are TRBV24-1 and TRBJ2-7, with TRBD2 as a possible D gene (5 bases). Looked up from germline, CDR1 is KGHDR and CDR2 is SFDVKD. The CDR3 runs 14 residues. Trimming took off 4 bases at V and 0 bases at J, with 9 bases between the two ends. This CDR3 is CATSEAGSSYEQYF. In DNA, the CDR3 is TGTGCCACCAGTGAGGCGGGCAGCTCCTACGAGCAGTACTTC.

V and J are TRBV7-8 and TRBJ1-6, with TRBD1 as a possible D gene (6 bases). The CDR3 contains 17 residues. Germline V gives CDR1 SGHVS, CDR2 FQNEAQ. Trimming took off 5 bases at V and 1 base at J, with 15 bases between the two ends. The CDR3 spells CASSQRGGASYNSPLHF. In DNA, the CDR3 is TGTGCCAGCAGCCAGAGGGGGGGCGCGTCCTATAATTCACCCCTCCACTTT.

The chain couples TRBV6-5 to TRBJ2-7, with 14 nucleotides matching TRBD2. The CDR3 has 13 residues. The V segment lost 10 bases and the J segment 4 bases; nucleotides outside the gene matches: 3. Germline V gene lookup returns CDR1 MNHEY and CDR2 SVGAGI. The CDR3 DNA reads as TGTGCCACTGGGACTAGCGGGAGTTACGAGCAGTACTTC. It translates to CATGTSGSYEQYF.

V gene TRBV9 combines with J gene TRBJ2-7; maybe TRBD2 (6 bases). The CDR3 is 14 amino acids. The V end was cut by 0 bases, the J end by 7 bases, with 14 bases between. Germline V gene lookup returns CDR1 SGDLS and CDR2 YYNGEE. CDR3 sequence reads: CASSVGAGRREQYF. Written as DNA, the CDR3 is TGTGCCAGCAGCGTAGGGGCAGGGAGGAGAGAGCAGTACTTC.

The chain joins TRBV10-3 to TRBJ2-3, with TRBD2 identical over 7 bases. The germline V gene has CDR1 ENHRY and CDR2 SYGVKD. This CDR3 has 13 amino acids. V shed 8 bases, J shed 3 bases, and the junction held 5 bases outside the gene matches. In DNA form, the CDR3 reads TGTGCCATCCAAGAGCGGGAAACAGATACGCAGTATTTT. Protein sequence: CAIQERETDTQYF.

This clone was detected once. The chain is built from TRBV5-1 and TRBJ2-7; 8 positions match TRBD1. V lost 0 bases and J lost 1; bases outside the gene matches: 3. Germline lookup yields CDR1 SGHRS and CDR2 YFSETQ. The CDR3 contains 15 residues. Here the CDR3 DNA reads TGCGCCAGCAGCTTGGGCGGACAGGGTTCCTACGAGCAGTACTTC. Encoded protein: CASSLGGQGSYEQYF. Full variable domain (outside the CDR3, taken from reference TRBV5-1 and TRBJ2-7): KAGVTQTPRYLIKTRGQQVTLSCSPISGHRSVSWYQQTPGQGLQFLFEYFSETQRNKGNFPGRFSGRQFSNSRSEMNVSTLELGDSALYLCASSLGGQGSYEQYFGPGTRLTVT.

The gene calls are TRBV2 and TRBJ1-5; the match to TRBD1 covers 10 bases. CDR1 is SNHLY and CDR2 is FYNNEI in the germline V gene. V was pared by 6 bases and J by 4 bases, with 6 bases of the junction left unmatched. The CDR3 is made up of 15 amino acids. CDR3 DNA: TGTGCCAGCAGGGGTGGACAGGGGGAAAATCAGCCCCAGCATTTT. It yields the protein CASRGGQGENQPQHF.

This clone turned up a few times. The chain joins TRBV27 to TRBJ1-5; 7 nucleotides line up with TRBD1. V lost 6 bases to trimming and J lost 6 bases; unmatched junction nucleotides: 11. CDR3 length equals 15 residues. Looked up from germline, CDR1 is MNHEY and CDR2 is SMNVEV (reference sequence). Here the CDR3 DNA reads TGTGCCAGCAGCCGATCGCGACAGGGAAGTCAGCCCCAGCATTTT. This encodes CASSRSRQGSQPQHF.

This chain joins TRBV18 and TRBJ2-6; no firm D call. The CDR3 is 17 amino acids. Trimming took off 5 bases at V and 0 bases at J, with 14 bases between the two ends. The V gene's germline CDR1 is KGHSH and CDR2 LQKENI. CDR3 sequence (DNA): TGTGCCAGCTCAGCTAATTCGGTCCTCTCTGGGGCCAACGTCCTGACTTTC. Translation: CASSANSVLSGANVLTF.

The chain links TRBV7-8 to TRBJ1-5; D perhaps matches TRBD1 (5 bases). V was cut by 5 bases and J by 8 bases, with 22 bases left in between. Per germline, CDR1 SGHVS and CDR2 FQNEAQ. The CDR3 is 16 amino acids. The CDR3 here is CASSPPGTHRGEPQHF. CDR3 nucleotide sequence: TGTGCCAGCAGCCCCCCTGGGACCCACCGGGGGGAGCCCCAGCATTTT.

The chain joins TRBV5-5 to TRBJ1-3; no reliable D call. Trimming removed 0 bases from V and 5 bases from J, with 3 bases in between. Germline lookup yields CDR1 SGHKS and CDR2 YYEKEE (reference sequence). The CDR3 sequence is 12 residues long. CDR3 region: CASSLDRNTIYF. The CDR3 region has the DNA TGTGCCAGCAGCTTGGATAGAAACACCATATATTTT. Complete variable domain (other parts from reference TRBV5-5 and TRBJ1-3): DAGVTQSPTHLIKTRGQQVTLRCSPISGHKSVSWYQQVLGQGPQFIFQYYEKEERGRGNFPDRFSARQFPNYSSELNVNALLLGDSALYLCASSLDRNTIYFGEGSWLTVV.

The V gene is TRBV5-1, the J gene TRBJ1-1; TRBD1 aligns across 10 bases. There are 17 residues in the CDR3. V lost 3 bases and J lost 5; bases outside the gene matches: 13. Germline values: CDR1 SGHRS, CDR2 YFSETQ. For the CDR3, the DNA is TGCGCCAGCAGCTACGCCGGGACAGGGGATGAGAGGACTGAAGCTTTCTTT. Encoded protein: CASSYAGTGDERTEAFF.

This clone was picked up one time. The chain couples TRBV3-1 (or the pseudogene TRBV3-2) to TRBJ1-6; 9 bases are shared with TRBD1. Germline V CDR1 and CDR2: LGHDT, YNNKEL (reference sequence). CDR3 length: 17 residues. With V trimmed by 1 base and J by 9 bases, 10 bases remained unmatched. Here the CDR3 DNA reads TGTGCCAGCAGCCAAGCGACCACCGGGACAGGGCGTTCACCCCTCCACTTT. Its protein product is CASSQATTGTGRSPLHF.

This chain links TRBV10-1 with TRBJ2-1; a possible D gene is TRBD2 (5 bases). Trimming removed 2 bases at V and 7 bases at J, with 12 bases between. The CDR3 extends over 14 amino acids. From germline, CDR1 is WNHNN and CDR2 SYGVQD (reference sequence). CDR3 bases: TGCGCCAGCAGTGAGCAGCGGCGCGGGAATGAGCAGTTCTTC. Amino acids: CASSEQRRGNEQFF.

The chain links TRBV5-1 to TRBJ1-6, with D possibly being TRBD1 (5 bases). Germline values: CDR1 SGHRS, CDR2 YFSETQ. V lost 4 bases, J lost 9 bases, and 14 bases lay in between. The CDR3 totals 14 residues. DNA of the CDR3: TGCGCCAGCAGCGCGGGGGGAGGCCCTTCACCCCTCCACTTT. Protein: CASSAGGGPSPLHF.

This clone was seen just once. The CDR3: CAWKLSSGNTIYF. The DNA of the CDR3 is TGTGCCTGGAAGTTGAGCTCTGGAAACACCATATATTTT. This rearrangement joins TRBV30 to TRBJ1-3; D gene unclear. The CDR3 consists of 13 residues. The germline CDR1 and CDR2 sequences are GTSNPN and SVGIG (reference sequence). Trimming pared 4 bases from V and 0 bases from J, leaving 7 bases between.

The V call is TRBV18, the J call TRBJ1-1; the match to TRBD1 covers 8 bases. V was pared by 5 bases and J by 3 bases, with 8 bases of the junction left unmatched. The germline CDR1 and CDR2 sequences are KGHSH and LQKENI. This CDR3 is 15 amino acids long. CDR3 sequence: CASSVGTGPHTEAFF. The CDR3 region has the DNA TGTGCCAGCTCAGTTGGGACAGGCCCCCACACTGAAGCTTTCTTT.

The CDR3 here is CASSVTGRSSYEQYF. CDR3 nucleotide sequence: TGTGCCAGCAGTGTGACAGGGAGGAGTTCCTACGAGCAGTACTTC. This chain uses TRBV28 with TRBJ2-7, with a tentative D call TRBD1 (7 bases). CDR3 length equals 15 residues. Germline loops: CDR1 MDHEN, CDR2 SYDVKM. Trimming pared 5 bases from V and 1 base from J, leaving 15 bases between.

This chain uses TRBV15 with TRBJ2-2; D is ambiguous. This CDR3 contains 17 residues. V lost 1 base, J lost 4 bases, and 16 bases lay in between. Germline CDR1 LNHNV, CDR2 YYDKDF (reference sequence). The CDR3 DNA follows: TGTGCCACCAGCAGAGGAGAGGCGATCAGTGGCACCGGGGAGCTGTTTTTT. This sequence encodes CATSRGEAISGTGELFF.

This clone appeared a single time. The V gene is TRBV19, the J gene TRBJ2-7, with 7 bases matching TRBD2. V lost 7 bases to trimming and J lost 4 bases; unmatched junction nucleotides: 10. This CDR3 is built from 14 residues. CDR1 is LNHDA and CDR2 is SQIVND in the germline V gene (reference sequence). The CDR3 DNA follows: TGTGCCAGTATGGGCGGGAGAGGGCCATACGAGCAGTACTTC. This sequence encodes CASMGGRGPYEQYF.

This clone has only a few counts. This sequence joins TRBV20-1 and TRBJ2-1; no definite D call. This CDR3 spans 10 amino acids. Trimming removed 4 bases at V and 8 bases at J, with 6 bases between. Germline V gene lookup returns CDR1 DFQATT and CDR2 SNEGSKA (reference sequence). The CDR3 nucleotides are TGCAGTGCTAAAAGCTATGAGCAGTTCTTC. Residues: CSAKSYEQFF.